This TCR beta chain was identified in a study of cytomegalovirus exposure and HLA in healthy donors (dated by TCRdb to the late 2010s). Background on the whole study: According to a later analysis, the approximately 130 validation repertoires were produced on the same platform as the approximately 600 repertoires of the first cohort. The study aimed to test whether signatures of past pathogen exposure could be identified by cataloging public T cell receptors. To predict cytomegalovirus infection status, the study combined high-throughput TCR immunosequencing, statistical association of individual TCRs with disease status, and machine learning. A separate validation cohort of 100 to 150 different subjects was used in addition to the approximately 640-subject first cohort. Broader findings and caveats from the paper: A total of 150 to 200 TCR beta chains were listed by the study as associated with cytomegalovirus. Across donors, most TCR sequences were observed very rarely, whereas some public TCRs were present in many individuals. Of the cluster scores, 90% to 95% were above 0 in a later analysis, which found that TCRs clustered in the first cohort also tended to co-occur in the 130 or so validation repertoires. A few of the identified cytomegalovirus-associated TCR beta chains were confirmed in vitro to be specific for cytomegalovirus antigens. Cytomegalovirus status was reported to be diagnosed by the classifier with high specificity and sensitivity in both the original and validation cohorts. A later analysis had no HLA typing for the validation cohort, so co-occurrence there was scored across all 110 or so repertoires. It was suggested by the authors that the approach could potentially be generalized to other disease states and immunological phenotypes.

Libraries were constructed by the immunoSEQ multiplex PCR assay. In the paper's pipeline: To diagnose cytomegalovirus status from the catalog of TCR beta chain sequences, a statistical classification framework was built. This is the immuneACCESS table as TCRdb keeps it, with only in-frame sequences that have V and J called. A part of the clones is gone; compared with another copy, unresolved V genes explain less than half, and the rest is unexplained. From that table come the V and J calls and clone size; the DNA was used to work out D and trimming. A total of around 70,000 clones appear in this sample, about 94% of them only once. Roughly 1.4% of the sample is taken by the ten largest. Separate from the approximately 700-subject first cohort, the validation cohort of about 120 subjects was the group to which the donors belonged. CDR1 and CDR2 are drawn from the germline V gene: MNHEY, SVGAGI. The CDR3 runs 11 residues from the cysteine to the phenylalanine. Kept here is only the CDR3 DNA, which spans 33 bases and is read in frame from base 1. The V end loses 6 bases and the J end loses 8 bases, and a stretch of 10 bases separates them.

About this clone itself: This clone's antigen is unknown. One base away there is no much larger clone; base qualities are not given.

The TCR originated in a man in his late teens or twenties in good health and CMV-seropositive. The V and J segments used are TRBV6-5 and TRBJ1-1, with no D gene named confidently. The sample consisted of PBMCs. The CDR3 in this case is CASRIAREAFF. The nucleotide sequence is given as TGTGCCAGCAGAATTGCGCGGGAAGCTTTCTTT.